The 5 T cell receptor beta chains below were found in one sample sequenced in a study of shared clonotypes between healthy human individuals. The data were produced by immunoSEQ multiplex PCR, yet TCRdb's version contains in-frame clones alone and is incomplete. The sample lists some 1,900,000 clones, roughly 95% seen once, with approximately 1.2% in the top ten. As defined, naive CD8 cells were CD45RO-negative and positively selected for CCR7, with terminally differentiated effector memory CD45RA+ cells excluded. Sample: naive CD8+ T cells sorted from blood. All receptors derive from a man between 18 and 29 years old in good health.

The chain employs TRBV11-2 and TRBJ2-1; D unclear. V lost 7 bases and J lost 0, with 10 bases in between. The CDR3 has 14 residues. Germline assignment: CDR1 SGHAT and CDR2 FQNNGV. The CDR3 DNA follows: TGTGCCAGCACAATAGCCTACTCCTACAATGAGCAGTTCTTC. This codes for CASTIAYSYNEQFF. The full variable domain, its missing parts supplied by reference TRBV11-2 and TRBJ2-1, is EAGVAQSPRYKIIEKRQSVAFWCNPISGHATLYWYQQILGQGPKLLIQFQNNGVVDDSQLPKDRFSAERLKGVDSTLKIQPAKLEDSAVYLCASTIAYSYNEQFFGPGTRLTVL.

This clone was seen a single time. The chain joins TRBV9 to TRBJ2-2; the D call may be TRBD1 or TRBD2 (5 bases each). The germline V gene has CDR1 SGDLS and CDR2 YYNGEE. V was trimmed by 3 bases and J by 4 bases, leaving 16 bases between them. CDR3 size: 16 residues. The DNA of the CDR3 is TGTGCCAGCAGCGCCGGGGCACTTTCGGGCACCGGGGAGCTGTTTTTT. Translating it yields CASSAGALSGTGELFF.

V gene TRBV7-2 combines with J gene TRBJ1-1, with D hard to call. This CDR3 comprises 14 residues. V was clipped by 3 bases and J by 1 base, with 9 bases between them. Germline assignment: CDR1 SGHTA and CDR2 FQGNSA. This chain's CDR3 is CASSLPQANTEAFF. The CDR3 DNA reads TGTGCCAGCAGCTTGCCCCAGGCGAACACTGAAGCTTTCTTT.

The V and J genes are TRBV10-3 and TRBJ2-1, with 9 bases that match TRBD2. This CDR3 spans 12 amino acids. Per the germline V gene, CDR1 is ENHRY and CDR2 is SYGVKD. After removal of 2 bases from V and 10 bases from J, the junction contained 0 bases not matched to a gene. The CDR3 coding sequence is TGTGCCATCAGTGAGGGACTAGCGGAGCAGTTCTTC. Translating it yields CAISEGLAEQFF.

This chain connects TRBV4-1 to TRBJ2-7, with TRBD2 as a possible D gene (5 bases). The CDR3 loop spans 16 amino acids. From germline, CDR1 is MGHRA and CDR2 YSYEKL. Trimming took 4 bases from V and 0 from J, leaving 16 bases between them. The CDR3 DNA reads TGCGCCAGCAGCCTAGCTGGAGGCGGTAGCTCCTACGAGCAGTACTTC. It translates to CASSLAGGGSSYEQYF.